The 3 T cell receptor beta chains presented below share a single source sample, sequenced in a study of CD4 T cells in relation to SARS-CoV-2 and coronaviruses. Method: immunoSEQ multiplex PCR; TCRdb's copy keeps in-frame clones and lacks some. The sample has about 55,000 clones, 70% to 90% seen once. Unexposed donor CD4+ T cells date from about 2011-2018, before the COVID-19 pandemic. Sequenced: memory CD4+ T cells from PBMCs. The receptors originated from a human donor in good health.

The chain is built from TRBV28 and TRBJ2-1; 7 nucleotides line up with TRBD2. Germline V gives CDR1 MDHEN, CDR2 SYDVKM. V lost 5 bases to trimming and J lost 8 bases; unmatched junction nucleotides: 9. The CDR3 extends over 14 amino acids. The CDR3 DNA sequence: TGTGCCAGCAGTATACAGCCTCGGGGGGATGAGCAGTTCTTC. It is translated as CASSIQPRGDEQFF.

This rearrangement joins TRBV19 to TRBJ2-5; 8 bases map to TRBD1. The J segment lost 5 bases and the V segment lost 2 bases, leaving 7 bases of the junction unmatched. Per germline, CDR1 LNHDA and CDR2 SQIVND (reference sequence). The CDR3 is 15 residues long. The CDR3 spells CASSITGRGPETQYF. Written as DNA, the CDR3 is TGTGCCAGTAGTATAACAGGCAGGGGGCCGGAGACCCAGTACTTC.

The genes are TRBV5-1 and TRBJ2-5; D gene ambiguous. This CDR3 has 14 amino acids. Trimming shortened V by 0 bases and J by 1 base, and 7 bases separated the two germline ends. Germline CDR1 reads SGHRS; CDR2 reads YFSETQ. In DNA form, the CDR3 reads TGCGCCAGCAGCTTGGCGGCAGGCCAAGAGACCCAGTACTTC. Amino acid sequence: CASSLAAGQETQYF.